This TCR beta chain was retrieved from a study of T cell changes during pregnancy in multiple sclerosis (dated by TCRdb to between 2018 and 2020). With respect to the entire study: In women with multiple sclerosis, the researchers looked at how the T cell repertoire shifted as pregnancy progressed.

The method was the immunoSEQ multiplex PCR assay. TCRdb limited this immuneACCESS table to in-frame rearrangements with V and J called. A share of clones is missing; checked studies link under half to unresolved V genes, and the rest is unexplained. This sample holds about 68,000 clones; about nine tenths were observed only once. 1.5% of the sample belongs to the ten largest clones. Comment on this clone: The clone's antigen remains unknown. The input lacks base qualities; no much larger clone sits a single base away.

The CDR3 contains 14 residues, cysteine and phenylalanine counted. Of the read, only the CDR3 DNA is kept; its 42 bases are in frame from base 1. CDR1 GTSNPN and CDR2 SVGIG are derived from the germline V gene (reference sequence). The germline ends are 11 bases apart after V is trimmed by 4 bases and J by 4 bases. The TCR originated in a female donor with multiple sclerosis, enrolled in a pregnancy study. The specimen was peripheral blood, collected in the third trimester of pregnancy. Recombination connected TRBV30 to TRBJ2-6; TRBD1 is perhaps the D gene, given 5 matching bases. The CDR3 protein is CAWNPGPGANVLTF. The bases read TGTGCCTGGAACCCAGGGCCCGGGGCCAACGTCCTGACTTTC.